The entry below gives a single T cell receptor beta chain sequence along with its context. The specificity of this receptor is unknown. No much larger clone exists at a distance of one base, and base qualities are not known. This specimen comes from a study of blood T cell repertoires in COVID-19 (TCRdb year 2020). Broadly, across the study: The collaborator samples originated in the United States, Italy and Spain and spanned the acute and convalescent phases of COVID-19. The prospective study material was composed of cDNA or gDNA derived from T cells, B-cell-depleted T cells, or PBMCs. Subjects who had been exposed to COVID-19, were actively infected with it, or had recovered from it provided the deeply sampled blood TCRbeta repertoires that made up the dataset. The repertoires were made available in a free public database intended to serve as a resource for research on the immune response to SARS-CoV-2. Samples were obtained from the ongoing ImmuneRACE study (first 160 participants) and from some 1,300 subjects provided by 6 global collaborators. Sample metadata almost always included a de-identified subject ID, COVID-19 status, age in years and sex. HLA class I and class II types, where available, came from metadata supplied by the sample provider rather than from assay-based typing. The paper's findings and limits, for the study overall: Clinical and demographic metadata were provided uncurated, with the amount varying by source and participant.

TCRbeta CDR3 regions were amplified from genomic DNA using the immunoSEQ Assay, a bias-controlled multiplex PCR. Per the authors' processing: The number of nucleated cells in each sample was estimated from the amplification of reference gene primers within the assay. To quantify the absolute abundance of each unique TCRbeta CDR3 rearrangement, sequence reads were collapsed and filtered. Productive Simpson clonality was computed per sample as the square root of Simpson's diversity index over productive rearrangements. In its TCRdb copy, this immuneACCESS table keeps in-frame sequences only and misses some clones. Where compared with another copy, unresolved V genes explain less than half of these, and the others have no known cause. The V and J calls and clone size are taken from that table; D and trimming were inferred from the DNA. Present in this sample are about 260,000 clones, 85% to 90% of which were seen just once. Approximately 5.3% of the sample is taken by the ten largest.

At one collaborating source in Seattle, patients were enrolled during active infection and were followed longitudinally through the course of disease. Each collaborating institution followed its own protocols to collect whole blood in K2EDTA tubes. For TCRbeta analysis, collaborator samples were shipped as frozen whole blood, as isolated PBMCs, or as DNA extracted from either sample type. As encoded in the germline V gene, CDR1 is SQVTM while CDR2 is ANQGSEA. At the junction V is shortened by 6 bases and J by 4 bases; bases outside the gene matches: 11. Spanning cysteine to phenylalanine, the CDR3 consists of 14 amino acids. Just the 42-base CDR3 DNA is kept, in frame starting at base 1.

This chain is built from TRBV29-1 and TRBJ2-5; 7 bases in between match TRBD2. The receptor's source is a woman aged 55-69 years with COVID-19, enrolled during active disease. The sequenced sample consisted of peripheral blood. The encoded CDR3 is CSVGLGRPGETQYF. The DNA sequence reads TGCAGCGTGGGCCTCGGGAGGCCGGGAGAGACCCAGTACTTC. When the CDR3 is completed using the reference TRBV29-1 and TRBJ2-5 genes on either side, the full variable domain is SAVISQKPSRDICQRGTSLTIQCQVDSQVTMMFWYRQQPGQSLTLIATANQGSEATYESGFVIDKFPISRPNLTFSTLTVSNMSPEDSSIYLCSVGLGRPGETQYFGPGTRLLVL.